These T cell receptor beta chains were read from a single sample in a study of metastatic and nonmetastatic thyroid tumors. TCRdb re-clonotyped the PCR reads via MiXCR. The sample records roughly 8,900 clones, around 31% being singletons. The sample consisted of tumor tissue. These receptors originate from a female donor with papillary thyroid cancer or a benign thyroid nodule (not recorded which). Some clones in this sample may be carry-over from other donors' samples. CDR3s include the opening cysteine and the closing phenylalanine or tryptophan. D genes are given only for firm matches. A clone size is listed for some rows: how often the clone was seen (once, few, many), or a class if it is expanded.

cdr3_aa	cdr3_nt	v_call	j_call	d_call	clone_size
CASSLGHDKETQYF	TGTGCCAGCAGTTTAGGTCATGACAAAGAGACCCAGTACTTC	TRBV12-3/TRBV12-4	TRBJ2-5	NA	few
CASTPGQGAGVYTF	TGTGCCAGCACCCCCGGTCAGGGGGCGGGGGTCTACACCTTC	TRBV28	TRBJ1-2	TRBD1	NA
CASSNRGTANHQETQYF	TGTGCCAGCAGTAACCGAGGGACAGCCAACCACCAAGAGACCCAGTACTTC	TRBV6-5	TRBJ2-5	TRBD1	few
CATSRAGGRGAYEQYF	TGTGCCACCAGCAGAGCGGGGGGCAGGGGTGCCTACGAGCAGTACTTC	TRBV15	TRBJ2-7	NA	medium-sized
CASSPGQGWGWRGGTGELFF	TGTGCCAGCAGCCCTGGACAGGGTTGGGGATGGCGGGGTGGCACCGGGGAGCTGTTTTTT	TRBV4-2	TRBJ2-2	TRBD1	NA
CASSPWDTGELFF	TGTGCCAGCAGCCCCTGGGACACCGGGGAGCTGTTTTTT	TRBV5-5	TRBJ2-2	NA	NA
CSARDRVGAGSTIDEQYF	TGCAGTGCTAGAGATCGCGTGGGGGCGGGGAGCACCATAGACGAGCAGTACTTC	TRBV20-1	TRBJ2-7	NA	NA
CAIHRGAYEQYF	TGTGCCATCCACAGGGGAGCCTACGAGCAGTACTTC	TRBV2	TRBJ2-7	TRBD1	NA
CASSRGTVGYTF	TGTGCCAGCAGCCGAGGGACAGTCGGCTACACCTTC	TRBV28	TRBJ1-2	TRBD1	NA
CASSEQLTGDLGQPQHF	TGTGCCAGCAGTGAACAACTCACAGGGGATCTCGGGCAGCCCCAGCATTTT	TRBV2	TRBJ1-5	TRBD1	NA
CATRKQQGRAQYF	TGTGCCACCAGAAAACAACAAGGGAGAGCGCAGTATTTT	TRBV15	TRBJ2-3	NA	NA
CASSLSVQAWETRYF	TGTGCCAGCAGCTTATCCGTCCAGGCATGGGAGACCCGGTACTTC	TRBV7-2	TRBJ2-5	NA	many
CASSLDGAGDEQFF	TGTGCCAGCAGCTTAGATGGTGCGGGGGATGAGCAGTTCTTC	TRBV11-2	TRBJ2-1	TRBD2	many
CASTNGGVYEQYF	TGTGCCAGCACCAACGGTGGGGTCTACGAGCAGTACTTC	TRBV28	TRBJ2-7	NA	few
CASSYGTTNEKLFF	TGTGCCAGCAGTTACGGGACAACTAATGAAAAACTGTTTTTT	TRBV6-5	TRBJ1-4	NA	NA
CASSLAGPGGEQYF	TGTGCCAGCAGCTTAGCGGGTCCCGGGGGGGAGCAGTACTTC	TRBV13	TRBJ2-7	TRBD2	NA
CASGGTVNTEAFF	TGTGCCAGCGGCGGGACAGTGAACACTGAAGCTTTCTTT	TRBV28	TRBJ1-1	TRBD1	few
CASSSRPSGELFF	TGTGCCAGCAGTTCACGGCCCTCCGGGGAGCTGTTTTTT	TRBV28	TRBJ2-2	NA	few
CSAHGPNVGYTF	TGCAGTGCCCACGGGCCCAATGTTGGCTACACCTTC	TRBV20-1	TRBJ1-2	NA	NA
CATSDTSGRAGKQYF	TGTGCCACCAGTGACACTAGCGGGAGGGCCGGGAAGCAGTATTTT	TRBV24-1	TRBJ2-3	TRBD2	medium-sized
CASSLIVGTGYEKLFF	TGTGCCAGCAGCTTAATTGTAGGGACAGGGTATGAAAAACTGTTTTTT	TRBV7-9	TRBJ1-4	TRBD1	many
CAWKGREGLHEQYF	TGTGCCTGGAAGGGTCGGGAGGGCCTCCACGAGCAGTACTTC	TRBV30	TRBJ2-7	TRBD2	NA
CSSSRQGLAGPTDTQYF	TGCTCCAGCAGCCGGCAGGGACTAGCGGGGCCCACAGATACTCAGTATTTT	TRBV5-1	TRBJ2-3	TRBD2	NA
CASSLTSGHYEQYF	TGTGCCAGCAGCTTAACTAGCGGGCACTACGAGCAGTACTTC	TRBV7-3	TRBJ2-7	TRBD2	many
CASSELGSGQPQHF	TGTGCCAGCAGTGAACTCGGTTCGGGACAGCCCCAGCATTTT	TRBV6-1	TRBJ1-5	NA	few
CASSLATGTYNEQFF	TGTGCCAGCAGCCTTGCTACGGGTACCTACAATGAGCAGTTCTTC	TRBV11-2	TRBJ2-1	NA	few
CASSEGHQDTGELFF	TGTGCCAGCTCGGAGGGCCATCAGGACACCGGGGAGCTGTTTTTT	TRBV28	TRBJ2-2	NA	few
CAIIPGLAGAGELFF	TGTGCCATCATCCCGGGACTAGCGGGAGCCGGGGAGCTGTTTTTT	TRBV10-3	TRBJ2-2	TRBD2	NA
CASSSPPYEQYF	TGTGCCAGCAGTTCCCCACCCTACGAGCAGTACTTC	TRBV27	TRBJ2-7	NA	few
CASSQEGGLIYGYTF	TGCGCCAGCAGCCAAGAGGGGGGCCTTATCTATGGCTACACCTTC	TRBV4-1	TRBJ1-2	NA	medium-sized
CASSRGVTGNEQFF	TGTGCCAGCTCACGAGGGGTGACCGGCAATGAGCAGTTCTTC	TRBV18	TRBJ2-1	NA	many
CASSPSATNYGYTF	TGTGCCAGCAGCCCTTCGGCAACGAACTACGGCTACACCTTC	TRBV7-9	TRBJ1-2	NA	NA
CASGDPRNEQFF	TGTGCTTCGGGGGACCCCCGCAATGAGCAGTTCTTC	TRBV9	TRBJ2-1	NA	many
CATRPGQGAYNEQFF	TGTGCCACCAGGCCGGGACAGGGGGCCTACAATGAGCAGTTCTTC	TRBV27	TRBJ2-1	TRBD1	NA
CAWSVPGFGNTIYF	TGTGCCTGGAGTGTACCTGGGTTTGGAAACACCATATATTTT	TRBV30	TRBJ1-3	NA	NA
CATSRYKGFNQPQHF	TGTGCCACCAGCAGATATAAAGGTTTCAATCAGCCCCAGCATTTT	TRBV15	TRBJ1-5	NA	few
CASRFPNQPQHF	TGTGCCAGTAGATTCCCGAATCAGCCCCAGCATTTT	TRBV12-3/TRBV12-4	TRBJ1-5	NA	few
CASSFGVESPLHF	TGTGCCAGCAGTTTTGGGGTAGAATCACCCCTCCACTTT	TRBV12-3/TRBV12-4	TRBJ1-6	NA	medium-sized
CASSPFRGGPSSYNEQFF	TGTGCCAGCAGTCCCTTTAGAGGGGGGCCCAGCTCCTACAATGAGCAGTTCTTC	TRBV27	TRBJ2-1	NA	few
CASSSSVPGELFF	TGTGCCAGCAGTAGCAGTGTCCCCGGGGAGCTGTTTTTT	TRBV27	TRBJ2-2	NA	few
CASSSLAESNNEQFF	TGTGCCAGCTCATCGCTAGCGGAGTCTAACAATGAGCAGTTCTTC	TRBV18	TRBJ2-1	TRBD2	NA
CASSRSGTGYNEQFF	TGTGCCAGCAGTCGCTCCGGGACAGGGTACAATGAGCAGTTCTTC	TRBV6-1	TRBJ2-1	TRBD1	NA